These 28 T cell receptor beta chains came from one sample sequenced in a study of chemoradiotherapy in HPV16-positive cancers. Some clones are missing from TCRdb's copy, which holds only in-frame ones; the method was immunoSEQ multiplex PCR. This table has some 15,000 clones, roughly nine tenths appearing once. The specimen comprised blood, sampled from a patient who underwent chemoradiotherapy. These receptors were taken from a human donor with HPV-associated anogenital cancer.

This chain connects TRBV6-5 to TRBJ2-5; 7 bases align to TRBD2. Germline CDR1 MNHEY, CDR2 SVGAGI. The CDR3 runs to 14 residues. V was pared by 2 bases and J by 5 bases, with 5 bases of the junction left unmatched. CDR3 protein: CASSYGGVGETQYF. The CDR3 DNA follows: TGTGCCAGCAGTTACGGGGGGGTAGGTGAGACCCAGTACTTC.

The chain uses TRBV11-2 and TRBJ2-7; 9 nucleotides agree with TRBD1. The germline V gene has CDR1 SGHAT and CDR2 FQNNGV. The V segment lost 7 bases and the J segment 7 bases; nucleotides outside the gene matches: 5. The CDR3 extends over 12 amino acids. CDR3 protein: CASNPGQGEQYF. CDR3 coding DNA: TGTGCCAGCAACCCGGGACAGGGAGAGCAGTACTTC.

The CDR3 DNA sequence: TGCGCCAGCAGCCCCTCCCTAGACAGTAATAGGCCCTACAATGAGCAGTTCTTC. Its translation: CASSPSLDSNRPYNEQFF. The chain employs TRBV4-3 and TRBJ2-1; possible D gene TRBD1, 5 bases. CDR1 LGHNA and CDR2 YSLEER come from the germline V gene. The length of the CDR3 is 18 residues. The V and J ends lost 4 bases and 2 bases respectively, with 21 bases between them.

This clone was counted between two and nine times. CDR3 protein: CASSRDRPPLLSDTQYF. In DNA, the CDR3 is TGTGCCAGCAGCCGGGACAGGCCACCCTTACTTTCAGATACGCAGTATTTT. The rearrangement uses TRBV7-6 and TRBJ2-3; TRBD1 aligns across 8 bases. Per the germline V gene, CDR1 is SGHVS and CDR2 is FNYEAQ. Trimming took 5 bases from V and 4 from J; bases not matched to a gene: 14. CDR3 length: 17 amino acids. Based on the CDR3 plus reference TRBV7-6 and TRBJ2-3, the full variable domain is GAGVSQSPRYKVTKRGQDVALRCDPISGHVSLYWYRQALGQGPEFLTYFNYEAQQDKSGLPNDRFSAERPEGSISTLTIQRTEQRDSAMYRCASSRDRPPLLSDTQYFGPGTRLTVL.

This rearrangement joins TRBV28 to TRBJ2-7, with 7 bases matching TRBD2. Germline-derived CDR1 and CDR2 are MDHEN and SYDVKM. CDR3 length: 14 amino acids. The J segment lost 4 bases and the V segment lost 7 bases, leaving 10 bases of the junction unmatched. The chain's CDR3 is CASKEREGGYEQYF. For the CDR3, the DNA is TGTGCCAGCAAAGAGCGGGAAGGCGGGTACGAGCAGTACTTC.

The chain joins TRBV2 to TRBJ2-3; 9 nucleotides line up with TRBD2. Per the germline V gene, CDR1 is SNHLY and CDR2 is FYNNEI. The CDR3 sequence is 15 residues long. The V segment lost 4 bases and the J segment 3 bases; nucleotides outside the gene matches: 5. The CDR3: CASSGVAGVTDTQYF. DNA of the CDR3: TGTGCCAGCAGTGGGGTAGCGGGAGTAACAGATACGCAGTATTTT.

The rearrangement links TRBV5-6 to TRBJ1-3; D gene unclear. Trimming cost V 4 bases and J 8 bases, with 7 bases left between them. The CDR3 loop spans 11 amino acids. Germline V CDR1 and CDR2: SGHDT, YYEEEE. In DNA, the CDR3 is TGTGCCAGCAGCCTTCAAGACACCATATATTTT. Residues: CASSLQDTIYF.

Only one count was recorded for this clone. One end of the junction fails to match germline, which may point to a read error. This sequence joins TRBV2 and TRBJ2-3; 7 bases agree with TRBD2. The CDR3 has 12 residues. Germline-derived CDR1 and CDR2 are SNHLY and FYNNEI. The CDR3 sequence is CASSGDYPGESF. The CDR3 DNA is TGTGCCAGCAGCGGGGACTACCCTGGGGAATCCTTT.

The chain has TRBV5-6 and TRBJ1-1; D gene uncertain. V was pared by 7 bases and J by 1 base, with 11 bases between. Germline assignment: CDR1 SGHDT and CDR2 YYEEEE. The CDR3 loop spans 13 amino acids. The CDR3 DNA follows: TGTGCCAGCCATGCAAATGCGAACACTGAAGCTTTCTTT. Protein product: CASHANANTEAFF. The entire variable domain, with the rest obtained from reference TRBV5-6 and TRBJ1-1, is as follows: DAGVTQSPTHLIKTRGQQVTLRCSPKSGHDTVSWYQQALGQGPQFIFQYYEEEERQRGNFPDRFSGHQFPNYSSELNVNALLLGDSALYLCASHANANTEAFFGQGTRLTVV.

The chain uses TRBV6-5 and TRBJ1-3, with D hard to call. Trimming left V 7 bases short and J 0 bases short, with 13 bases between. From germline, CDR1 is MNHEY and CDR2 SVGAGI. The CDR3 consists of 15 residues. This CDR3 reads CASTAEMVSGNTIYF. DNA for the CDR3: TGTGCCAGCACTGCCGAGATGGTCTCTGGAAACACCATATATTTT.

The rearrangement joins TRBV5-1 to TRBJ1-2; D possibly corresponds to TRBD1 (5 bases). Trimming took 0 bases from V and 1 from J, leaving 10 bases between them. This CDR3 spans 15 amino acids. Germline CDR1 and CDR2: SGHRS and YFSETQ. The CDR3 sequence: CASSLASGVNYGYTF. In DNA, the CDR3 is TGCGCCAGCAGCTTGGCCTCGGGGGTTAACTATGGCTACACCTTC.

In nucleotides, the CDR3 is TGTGCCAGCAGAAATGGACTAGCGGGAGAATCCGGGGAGCTGTTTTTT. It is translated as CASRNGLAGESGELFF. This chain uses TRBV28 with TRBJ2-2; 13 bases are shared with TRBD2. Germline-derived CDR1 and CDR2 are MDHEN and SYDVKM. The ends lost 6 bases at V and 6 bases at J; junction bases unmatched: 7. The CDR3 consists of 16 residues.

The rearrangement joins TRBV6-5 to TRBJ2-7; a weak D match, TRBD2 (6 bases). CDR1 is MNHEY, CDR2 SVGAGI, per germline. The CDR3 is 15 amino acids. The ends were cut back, 7 bases at V and 2 bases at J, with 18 bases in the middle. The CDR3 here is CASKAGSGGTYEQYF. CDR3 bases: TGTGCCAGCAAGGCGGGTAGCGGAGGGACCTACGAGCAGTACTTC.

The J gene is TRBJ1-6, the V gene TRBV4-2; 9 nucleotides match TRBD1. The CDR3 spans 22 residues. V was clipped by 1 base and J by 0 bases; unmatched bases: 16. Per germline, CDR1 LGHNA and CDR2 YNFKEQ. The CDR3 sequence is CASSQGDYRDRAPSSYNSPLHF. As DNA, the CDR3 is TGTGCCAGCAGCCAAGGTGATTACCGGGACAGGGCCCCAAGCTCCTATAATTCACCCCTCCACTTT.

The chain links TRBV6-6 to TRBJ1-3; D remains ambiguous. Looked up from germline, CDR1 is MNHNY and CDR2 is SVGAGI (reference sequence). Trimming removed 6 bases from V and 1 base from J, with 10 bases in between. The CDR3 sequence is 14 residues long. The CDR3 protein is CASSSHKSGNTIYF. The CDR3 DNA reads as TGTGCCAGCAGCTCTCATAAATCTGGAAACACCATATATTTT.

The chain recombines TRBV5-6 with TRBJ2-4, with 10 positions matching TRBD1. The trim removed 4 bases at V and 1 base at J, leaving 8 bases unmatched. The CDR3 sequence is 17 residues long. CDR1 is SGHDT, CDR2 YYEEEE, per germline. CDR3 in DNA: TGTGCCAGCAGCCCCCCGGGACAGGGGTTCGCCAAAAACATTCAGTACTTC. Protein sequence: CASSPPGQGFAKNIQYF.

The chain has TRBV9 and TRBJ2-5; D call uncertain. CDR1 is SGDLS and CDR2 is YYNGEE in the germline V gene. The CDR3 loop spans 14 amino acids. With 1 base removed from V and 0 bases from J, the gap between germline ends came to 7 bases. This CDR3 reads CASSVNQYQETQYF. The CDR3 nucleotides read TGTGCCAGCAGCGTAAACCAGTACCAAGAGACCCAGTACTTC. Based on the CDR3 plus reference TRBV9 and TRBJ2-5, the full variable domain is DSGVTQTPKHLITATGQRVTLRCSPRSGDLSVYWYQQSLDQGLQFLIQYYNGEERAKGNILERFSAQQFPDLHSELNLSSLELGDSALYFCASSVNQYQETQYFGPGTRLLVL.

This clone was seen a single time. The chain links TRBV19 to TRBJ2-1; 15 nucleotides align to TRBD2. This CDR3 comprises 15 residues. Trimming removed 4 bases from V and 8 bases from J; junction bases left unmatched: 3. Germline CDR1 and CDR2: LNHDA and SQIVND (reference sequence). The CDR3 bases are TGTGCCAGTAGTAATGGACTAGCGGGGGGGCATGAGCAGTTCTTC. It codes for CASSNGLAGGHEQFF.

The genes are TRBV5-1 and TRBJ1-1; TRBD1 is a possible D gene (5 bases). CDR1 and CDR2 (germline): SGHRS, YFSETQ. Trimming took off 1 base at V and 7 bases at J, with 11 bases between the two ends. This CDR3 contains 13 residues. CDR3 sequence: CASSLRSGGEAFF. DNA for the CDR3: TGCGCCAGCAGCTTGCGGTCCGGGGGTGAAGCTTTCTTT. Full variable domain (missing parts from reference TRBV5-1 and TRBJ1-1): KAGVTQTPRYLIKTRGQQVTLSCSPISGHRSVSWYQQTPGQGLQFLFEYFSETQRNKGNFPGRFSGRQFSNSRSEMNVSTLELGDSALYLCASSLRSGGEAFFGQGTRLTVV.

V usage is TRBV11-2 and J usage is TRBJ2-4, with D possibly being TRBD2 (6 bases). CDR3 size: 12 residues. Deletions cut 5 bases from V and 16 bases from J, with 18 bases between. CDR1 and CDR2 (germline): SGHAT, FQNNGV. This CDR3 is CASSTSGSPLYF. In nucleotides, the CDR3 is TGTGCCAGCAGCACCAGCGGGTCCCCACTCTACTTC.

The chain has TRBV7-9 and TRBJ2-7, with 7 bases that match TRBD1. CDR1 and CDR2 (germline): SEHNR, FQNEAQ (reference sequence). J was trimmed by 2 bases and V by 5 bases; bases with no gene match: 9. The CDR3 extends over 15 amino acids. CDR3 loop: CASSDYRGFPYEQYF. In DNA form, the CDR3 reads TGTGCCAGCAGCGACTACAGGGGATTTCCCTACGAGCAGTACTTC.

The chain carries TRBV5-4 and TRBJ2-7; D tentatively reads TRBD1 or TRBD2 (5 bases each). V was cut by 0 bases and J by 1 base, with 17 bases left in between. The length of the CDR3 is 17 residues. CDR1 and CDR2 from the germline V gene are SGHNT and YYREEE (reference sequence). Written as DNA, the CDR3 is TGTGCCAGCAGCTTGGGAGGGGTCGGGGCTTCATCCTACGAGCAGTACTTC. Translation: CASSLGGVGASSYEQYF.

The J gene is TRBJ1-6, the V gene TRBV4-3, with a tentative D call TRBD1 (5 bases). CDR1 LGHNA and CDR2 YSLEER come from the germline V gene. Trimming stripped 1 base from V and 5 bases from J, with 9 bases between. The CDR3 sequence is 15 residues long. For the CDR3, the DNA is TGCGCCAGCAGCCAAGGGGGCAGGGATAATTCACCCCTCCACTTT. Its protein is CASSQGGRDNSPLHF.

This chain connects TRBV4-2 to TRBJ1-2, with 8 bases identical to TRBD1. V shed 2 bases and J 8 bases; nucleotides not matched to a gene: 10. The CDR3 totals 15 residues. Germline V gene sequence: CDR1 LGHNA, CDR2 YNFKEQ. The CDR3 sequence is CASSQIMDRAEGYTF. The CDR3 nucleotides are TGTGCCAGCAGCCAAATAATGGACAGGGCGGAGGGCTACACCTTC.

The chain joins TRBV4-2 to TRBJ1-1; tentative D call: TRBD1 (5 bases). This CDR3 is 16 amino acids long. The germline V gene encodes CDR1 LGHNA and CDR2 YNFKEQ. V lost 4 bases and J 3 bases, leaving 18 bases between the germline ends. CDR3 amino acids: CASSLTGRVGDTEAFF. Written as DNA, the CDR3 is TGTGCCAGCAGCCTCACAGGACGGGTTGGGGACACTGAAGCTTTCTTT.

The chain has TRBV28 and TRBJ2-2, with D possibly being TRBD1 (6 bases). Germline CDR1 MDHEN, CDR2 SYDVKM. The CDR3 is made up of 14 amino acids. The V and J ends lost 7 bases and 5 bases respectively, with 14 bases between them. CDR3 in amino acids: CASTDRSETGELFF. In nucleotides, the CDR3 is TGTGCCAGCACCGACAGGTCAGAGACCGGGGAGCTGTTTTTT.

J is TRBJ2-1 and V is TRBV7-2; 8 nucleotides line up with TRBD2. V dropped 8 bases and J dropped 4; count of bases not matched to a gene: 13. CDR3 size: 16 residues. Germline V CDR1 and CDR2: SGHTA, FQGNSA. CDR3 region: CASSLPGTSPYNEQFF. In nucleotides, the CDR3 is TGTGCCAGCTCCTTGCCCGGGACTAGTCCTTACAATGAGCAGTTCTTC. Full variable domain (rest looked up from reference TRBV7-2 and TRBJ2-1): GAGVSQSPSNKVTEKGKDVELRCDPISGHTALYWYRQSLGQGLEFLIYFQGNSAPDKSGLPSDRFSAERTGGSVSTLTIQRTQQEDSAVYLCASSLPGTSPYNEQFFGPGTRLTVL.

The J gene is TRBJ1-6, the V gene TRBV28; D uncertain. Trimming removed 3 bases from V and 9 bases from J, with 12 bases in between. Germline V lookup: CDR1 MDHEN, CDR2 SYDVKM. This CDR3 is built from 14 residues. The DNA of the CDR3 is TGTGCCAGCAGTTTTTCGAGGGAATCTTCACCCCTCCACTTT. Protein product: CASSFSRESSPLHF.